This TCR beta chain was identified in a study of cytomegalovirus exposure and HLA in healthy donors. Trimming took 3 bases from V and 4 from J; bases not matched to a gene: 13. This CDR3 is built from 17 residues. CDR1 LNHNV and CDR2 YYDKDF come from the germline V gene (reference sequence). Primers for the PCR totalled 60 Vbeta and 13 Jbeta. The table came from immunoSEQ multiplex PCR; TCRdb's copy has only in-frame clones and leaves some out. The profile shows 75,000 to 80,000 clones, around 80% of them singletons. This clonotype was sampled from a male donor in good health and CMV-seropositive. The chain employs TRBV15 and TRBJ1-2, with 8 bases that match TRBD1. The sample consisted of PBMCs. The CDR3 nucleotides read TGTGCCACCAGCAGTGCAGGGACAGGTGGGCGTCTCTATGGCTACACCTTC. Amino acid sequence: CATSSAGTGGRLYGYTF.